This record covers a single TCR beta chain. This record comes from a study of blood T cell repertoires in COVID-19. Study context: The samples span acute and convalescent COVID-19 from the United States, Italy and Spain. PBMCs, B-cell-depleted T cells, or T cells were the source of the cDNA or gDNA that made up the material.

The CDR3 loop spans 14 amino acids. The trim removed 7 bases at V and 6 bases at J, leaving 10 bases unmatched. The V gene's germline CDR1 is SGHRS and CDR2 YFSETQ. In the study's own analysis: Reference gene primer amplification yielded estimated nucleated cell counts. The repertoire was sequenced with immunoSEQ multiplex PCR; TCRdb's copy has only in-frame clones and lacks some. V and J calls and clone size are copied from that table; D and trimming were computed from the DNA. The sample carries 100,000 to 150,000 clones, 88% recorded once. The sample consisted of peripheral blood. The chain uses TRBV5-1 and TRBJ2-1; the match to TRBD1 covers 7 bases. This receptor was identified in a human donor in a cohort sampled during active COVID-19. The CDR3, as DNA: TGCGCCAGCCGTACGGGACAGAACCTCAATGAGCAGTTCTTC. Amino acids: CASRTGQNLNEQFF.